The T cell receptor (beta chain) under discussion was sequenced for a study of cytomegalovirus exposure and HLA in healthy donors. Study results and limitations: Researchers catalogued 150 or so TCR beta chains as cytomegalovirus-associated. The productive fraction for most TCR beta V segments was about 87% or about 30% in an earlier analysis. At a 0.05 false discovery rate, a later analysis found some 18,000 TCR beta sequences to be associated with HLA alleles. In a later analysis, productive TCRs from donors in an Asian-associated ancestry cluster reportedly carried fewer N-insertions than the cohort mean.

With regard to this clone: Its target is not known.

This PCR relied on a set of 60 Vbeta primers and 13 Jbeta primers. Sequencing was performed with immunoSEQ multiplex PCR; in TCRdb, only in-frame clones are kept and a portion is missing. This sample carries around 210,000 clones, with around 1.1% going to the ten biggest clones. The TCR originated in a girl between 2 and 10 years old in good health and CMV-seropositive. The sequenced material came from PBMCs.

CDR3 region: CSALAPGEQYF. The DNA for the CDR3 is TGCAGCGCTCTCGCTCCCGGGGAGCAGTACTTC. This chain uses TRBV29-1 with TRBJ2-5, with TRBD2 as a possible D gene (5 bases). The germline CDR1 and CDR2 sequences are SQVTM and ANQGSEA. Trimming shortened V by 7 bases and J by 11 bases, and 17 bases separated the two germline ends. This CDR3 is 11 amino acids long.